What follows describes a single T cell receptor beta chain. The target antigen is unknown. These data originate in a study of cytomegalovirus exposure and HLA in healthy donors. General study results and limits: Rarity held for most TCR sequences, but there were some public TCRs that occurred in many donors.

Clones were sequenced by immunoSEQ multiplex PCR, and TCRdb holds only the in-frame ones, with some missing. The data contain approximately 170,000 clones, roughly 89% of them singletons. Unmatched junction bases numbered 5, after V lost 2 bases and J lost 4 bases. The CDR3 has 15 amino acids. The germline V gene encodes CDR1 MNHEY and CDR2 SMNVEV (reference sequence). This chain links TRBV27 with TRBJ2-7; 10 positions match TRBD2. The TCR comes from a young woman in good health and CMV-seropositive. The sample taken for sequencing was PBMCs. CDR3 in amino acids: CASSLVAGGTYEQYF. The DNA for the CDR3 is TGTGCCAGCAGTTTAGTAGCGGGGGGAACTTACGAGCAGTACTTC.